This TCR beta chain comes out of a study of OX40 agonist ivuxolimab in advanced cancers. Study-wide points: Relative to CD4+, CD8+ T cells held more expanded clones on average. Also showing low normalized T-cell clonal expansion were some of the nonresponders. Patients who responded partially at 0.1-3.0 mg/kg showed clonal expansion ranking among the lowest.

Concerning this clone itself: What it binds is not known.

Trimming took off 0 bases at V and 1 base at J, with 4 bases between the two ends. The CDR3 is 14 amino acids. Germline CDR1 reads SGDLS; CDR2 reads YYNGEE. This table comes from immunoSEQ multiplex PCR, and its TCRdb copy is limited to in-frame clones, with some not included. The sample shows tens of thousands of clones, about 83% of them seen only once. The rearrangement links TRBV9 to TRBJ2-2; unclear D gene. The sequences come from CD4+ or CD8+ T cells sorted from blood, collected in a trial of the OX40 agonist ivuxolimab. This TCR was sampled from an adult with an advanced solid tumor such as melanoma, head and neck, liver or kidney cancer. The DNA for the CDR3 is TGTGCCAGCAGCGTAGTTGAGAACACCGGGGAGCTGTTTTTT. This sequence encodes CASSVVENTGELFF.